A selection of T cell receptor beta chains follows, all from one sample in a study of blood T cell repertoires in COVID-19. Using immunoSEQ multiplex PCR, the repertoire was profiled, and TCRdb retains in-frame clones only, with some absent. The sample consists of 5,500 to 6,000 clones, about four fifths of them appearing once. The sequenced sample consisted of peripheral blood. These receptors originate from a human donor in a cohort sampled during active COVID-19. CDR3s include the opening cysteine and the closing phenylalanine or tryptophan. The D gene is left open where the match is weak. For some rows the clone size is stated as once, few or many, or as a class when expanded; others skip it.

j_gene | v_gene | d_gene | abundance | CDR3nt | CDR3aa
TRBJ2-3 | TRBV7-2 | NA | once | TGTGCCAGCAGAAGGGGGACGGAAAAAATTGGTACGCAGTATTTT | CASRRGTEKIGTQYF
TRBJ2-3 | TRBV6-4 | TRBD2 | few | TGTGCCAGCAGTGCCGCCGCGGTAGCGGGAGGGCCAGATACAGATACGCAGTATTTT | CASSAAAVAGGPDTDTQYF
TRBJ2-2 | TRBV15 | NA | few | TGTGCCACCAGCAAATCAGGGAAAAAGGCCGGGGAGCTGTTTTTT | CATSKSGKKAGELFF
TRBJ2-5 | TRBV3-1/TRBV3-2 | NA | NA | TGTGCCAGCACCCTTAACGGAGCTCGGGAGACCCAGTACTTC | CASTLNGARETQYF
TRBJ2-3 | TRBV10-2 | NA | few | TGCGCCAGCAAGAAGCGGCGCACAGATACGCAGTATTTT | CASKKRRTDTQYF
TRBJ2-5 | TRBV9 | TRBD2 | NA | TGTGCCAGCAGCGTAGGACTAGCGGGAGTGGAGACCCAGTACTTC | CASSVGLAGVETQYF
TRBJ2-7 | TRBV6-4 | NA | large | TGTGCCAGCAGTGACTCCAACGCAGGGTCGCACGAGCAGTACTTC | CASSDSNAGSHEQYF
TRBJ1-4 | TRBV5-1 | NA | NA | TGCGCCAGCAGCCCTAACGGGGGGGCCGCAACTAATGAAAAACTGTTTTTT | CASSPNGGAATNEKLFF
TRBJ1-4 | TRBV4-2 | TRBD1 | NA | TGTGCCAGCAGCCCAGACGGGTGGACAGGGGATTGGGGAAAACTGTTTTTT | CASSPDGWTGDWGKLFF
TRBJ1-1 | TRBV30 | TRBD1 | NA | TGTGCCTGGAGACAGGGGGCGAACACTGAAGCTTTCTTT | CAWRQGANTEAFF
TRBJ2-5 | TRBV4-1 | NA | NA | TGCGCCAGCAGCCAACGAGGAGAGACCCAGTACTTC | CASSQRGETQYF
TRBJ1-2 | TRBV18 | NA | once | TGTGCCAGCTCACCACCGTCGGCAGGGAACTATGGCTACACCTTC | CASSPPSAGNYGYTF
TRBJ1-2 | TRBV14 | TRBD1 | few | TGTGCCAGCAGCGGCCCCAGGGGGGCTAACTATGGCTACACCTTC | CASSGPRGANYGYTF
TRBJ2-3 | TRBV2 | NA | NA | TGTGCCAGCAGTGACGACTCCACAGATACGCAGTATTTT | CASSDDSTDTQYF
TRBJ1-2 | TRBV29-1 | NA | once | TGCAGCGTTGAAGTCCTAGCAGGTGGCTATGGCTACACCTTC | CSVEVLAGGYGYTF
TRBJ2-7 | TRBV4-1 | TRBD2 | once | TGCGCCAGCAGCCAAGAAGGTAGCGGGGCCTACGAGCAGTACTTC | CASSQEGSGAYEQYF
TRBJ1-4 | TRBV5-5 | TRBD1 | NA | TGTGCCAGCACCATCGGGACAGGGACCCGTAATGAAAAACTGTTTTTT | CASTIGTGTRNEKLFF
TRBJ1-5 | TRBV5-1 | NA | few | TGCGCCAGCAGCTTGGGGCCCAATCAGCCCCAGCATTTT | CASSLGPNQPQHF
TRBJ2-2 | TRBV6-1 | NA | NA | TGTGCCAGCAGTGAAAGACCAGGGGCCACCGGGGAGCTGTTTTTT | CASSERPGATGELFF
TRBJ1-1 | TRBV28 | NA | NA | TGTGCCAGCATCTCGGGGGAAGCTTTCTTT | CASISGEAFF
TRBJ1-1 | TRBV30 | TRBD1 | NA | TGTGCCTTGAACAGGGGATGGAACACTGAAGCTTTCTTT | CALNRGWNTEAFF
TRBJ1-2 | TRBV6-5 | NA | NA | TGTGCCAGCCTCCCCCGTGGGGGGAACTATGGCTACACCTTC | CASLPRGGNYGYTF
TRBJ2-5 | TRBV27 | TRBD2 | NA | TGTGCCAGCAGACCTAGTATAGGTAGCGGGAGGGCCGGGGAGACCCAGTACTTC | CASRPSIGSGRAGETQYF
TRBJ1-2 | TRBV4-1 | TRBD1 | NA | TGCGCCAGCAGTGAACAGGGGGAAAGTGGCTACACCTTC | CASSEQGESGYTF
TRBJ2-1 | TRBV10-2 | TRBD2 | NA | TGCGCCAGCAAACTTTCATCGGGACTAGAATTCTACAATGAGCAGTTCTTC | CASKLSSGLEFYNEQFF
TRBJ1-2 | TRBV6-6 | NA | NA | TGTGCCAGCAGTCCTCGGGACATTGGCTACACCTTC | CASSPRDIGYTF
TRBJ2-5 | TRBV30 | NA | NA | TGTGCCTGGAGACTCCCCGGGGGAGGGGGGGCGCGGGAGACCCAGTACTTC | CAWRLPGGGGARETQYF
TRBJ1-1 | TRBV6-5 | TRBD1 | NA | TGTGCCAGCAGAAGACAGGGGGCCACTGAAGCTTTCTTT | CASRRQGATEAFF
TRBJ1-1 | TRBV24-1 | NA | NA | TGTGCCACCAGTGATTCGTTCGGGGGGGACCCTGAAGCTTTCTTT | CATSDSFGGDPEAFF
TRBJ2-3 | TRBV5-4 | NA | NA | TGTGCCAGCAGCCCCCCGCGGGATCCCGCAGATACGCAGTATTTT | CASSPPRDPADTQYF